This T cell receptor beta chain was retrieved from a study of CD8+CD57+ T cells in acquired aplastic anemia. Study-level points and caveats: Both patients and controls carried the same twenty-nine CD8+ CDR3 sequences.

It was patients with CD8+CD57+ cell expansion by flow cytometry who were chosen for sequencing. Every patient presented with severe acquired aplastic anemia. Genomic DNA served as template for TCR beta VDJ and CDR3 profiling. One entry per CDR3 protein results from TCRdb running MiXCR on the reads. The data hold more than 200,000 distinct CDR3 sequences, with less than 60% observed a single time. Trimming took off 4 bases at V and 5 bases at J, with 23 bases between the two ends. This CDR3 has 18 residues. From germline, CDR1 is LGHDT and CDR2 YNNKEL (reference sequence). About this clonotype: What it recognizes is unknown.

This receptor was obtained from a human donor with aplastic anemia. Sequencing used sorted CD4+, CD8+, or CD8+CD57+ T cells (not recorded which) from PBMCs. This chain connects TRBV3-1 to TRBJ1-4, with D possibly matching TRBD1 (6 bases). CDR3 DNA sequence: TGTGCCAGCAGCCTACCTAGAGGGGGAGTAAGGTTAAATGAAAAACTGTTTTTT. Translation: CASSLPRGGVRLNEKLFF.